The clone carrying this T cell receptor beta chain is a singleton in its sample. Its target is unknown. These data come from a study of radiotherapy plus CTLA-4 blockade in lung cancer. V lost 0 bases and J lost 5, with 14 bases in between. The V gene's germline CDR1 is SGHNT and CDR2 YYREEE (reference sequence). This CDR3 spans 15 amino acids. Whole-study findings and limits: According to reports, early shifts in blood T cell clones, alongside interferon-beta, forecast response most accurately.

Focal radiation with ipilimumab CTLA-4 blockade was given to patients with chemo-refractory metastatic non-small-cell lung cancer. Assay: immunoSEQ multiplex PCR; the TCRdb copy retains only in-frame clones and omits some. The data contain more than 65,000 clones, around 86% of them singletons. The TCR originated in a human donor with non-small cell lung cancer who had stable disease on radiotherapy plus ipilimumab. The source was peripheral blood, collected from a patient treated with radiotherapy plus ipilimumab. This chain connects TRBV5-4 to TRBJ2-5; possible D gene TRBD2, 6 bases. The DNA for the CDR3 is TGTGCCAGCAGCTTGGGCTCCGGGGGAAGCGAGACCCAGTACTTC. Translating gives CASSLGSGGSETQYF.